A selection of T cell receptor beta chains follows, all from one sample in a study of shared clonotypes between healthy human individuals. The table came from immunoSEQ multiplex PCR; TCRdb's copy has only in-frame clones and leaves some out. The sample has some 2 million clones, approximately 95% seen once. Sequences were obtained from naive CD8+ T cells sorted from blood. The receptors originated from a man aged 18 to 29 in good health. Both conserved end residues are part of each CDR3. D genes are given only for firm matches. For some rows the clone size is stated as once, few or many, or as a class when expanded; others skip it.

abundance: NA
len: 15
d_gene: TRBD1
v_gene: TRBV9
j_gene: TRBJ2-7
CDR3nt: TGTGCCAGCAGCGTCGGAAGGGACAGGGGCTACGAGCAGTACTTC
CDR3aa: CASSVGRDRGYEQYF

abundance: NA
len: 13
d_gene: NA
v_gene: TRBV2
j_gene: TRBJ1-1
CDR3nt: TGTGCCAGCAGTGAAGGGCAGACTATCGAAGCTTTCTTT
CDR3aa: CASSEGQTIEAFF

abundance: once
len: 13
d_gene: NA
v_gene: TRBV29-1
j_gene: TRBJ1-2
CDR3nt: TGCAGCGTTACGGGGGGTGCTAACTATGGCTACACCTTC
CDR3aa: CSVTGGANYGYTF

abundance: once
len: 14
d_gene: NA
v_gene: TRBV28
j_gene: TRBJ1-5
CDR3nt: TGTGCCAGCAGTCTCACAGGCGTGCTAGGGCCCCAGCATTTT
CDR3aa: CASSLTGVLGPQHF

abundance: NA
len: 15
d_gene: NA
v_gene: TRBV9
j_gene: TRBJ1-6
CDR3nt: TGTGCCAGCAGCGTAGATGGACTGGGCAATTCACCCCTCCACTTT
CDR3aa: CASSVDGLGNSPLHF

abundance: NA
len: 13
d_gene: NA
v_gene: TRBV10-2
j_gene: TRBJ1-6
CDR3nt: TGCGCCAGCCAGACAGACAGAAATTCACCCCTCCACTTT
CDR3aa: CASQTDRNSPLHF

abundance: NA
len: 12
d_gene: NA
v_gene: TRBV6-5
j_gene: TRBJ1-2
CDR3nt: TGTGCCAGTCGTAATCCAGGTTATGGCTACACCTTC
CDR3aa: CASRNPGYGYTF

abundance: NA
len: 15
d_gene: NA
v_gene: TRBV4-3
j_gene: TRBJ2-3
CDR3nt: TGCGCCAGCAGCCAAGACAGGGTTAGCACAGATACGCAGTATTTT
CDR3aa: CASSQDRVSTDTQYF

abundance: NA
len: 13
d_gene: NA
v_gene: TRBV6-5
j_gene: TRBJ2-1
CDR3nt: TGTGCCAGCAGTACTACGGGATTCCCTTATGCAGTCTTC
CDR3aa: CASSTTGFPYAVF

abundance: NA
len: 19
d_gene: TRBD1
v_gene: TRBV4-1
j_gene: TRBJ2-1
CDR3nt: TGCGCCAGCAGCGTCCGGGACAGAAGTTTAGAGGATACCTACAATGAGCAGTTCTTC
CDR3aa: CASSVRDRSLEDTYNEQFF

abundance: NA
len: 14
d_gene: TRBD2
v_gene: TRBV5-8
j_gene: TRBJ2-2
CDR3nt: TGTGCCACCGAGCCCGGGACTAGATCCGGGGAGCTGTTTTTT
CDR3aa: CATEPGTRSGELFF

abundance: NA
len: 17
d_gene: NA
v_gene: TRBV9
j_gene: TRBJ2-3
CDR3nt: TGTGCCAGCAGCGCCCTCGCCCGGGAGTGGGGCACAGATACGCAGTATTTT
CDR3aa: CASSALAREWGTDTQYF

abundance: NA
len: 13
d_gene: NA
v_gene: TRBV5-6
j_gene: TRBJ2-5
CDR3nt: TGTGCCAGCAGCTCTGACTACCAAGAGACCCAGTACTTC
CDR3aa: CASSSDYQETQYF

abundance: NA
len: 14
d_gene: NA
v_gene: TRBV6-6
j_gene: TRBJ2-7
CDR3nt: TGTGCCAGCAGTTACTCCGATAGCGCGAACGAGCAGTACTTC
CDR3aa: CASSYSDSANEQYF

abundance: NA
len: 15
d_gene: TRBD1
v_gene: TRBV6-5
j_gene: TRBJ1-1
CDR3nt: TGTGCCAGCAGTTACTCTTTACAGGGGCCCCTGGAAGCTTTCTTT
CDR3aa: CASSYSLQGPLEAFF

abundance: NA
len: 14
d_gene: NA
v_gene: TRBV15
j_gene: TRBJ2-3
CDR3nt: TGTGCCACCAGCAGTGACAGACCCACAGATACGCAGTATTTT
CDR3aa: CATSSDRPTDTQYF

abundance: NA
len: 12
d_gene: NA
v_gene: TRBV28
j_gene: TRBJ1-1
CDR3nt: TGTGCCAGCAGTCCCAGGGCCACTGAAGCTTTCTTT
CDR3aa: CASSPRATEAFF

abundance: NA
len: 17
d_gene: TRBD2
v_gene: TRBV7-6
j_gene: TRBJ2-3
CDR3nt: TGTGCCAGCAGCCTATCGCGGGAGGGCTCCCAGACAGATACGCAGTATTTT
CDR3aa: CASSLSREGSQTDTQYF

abundance: NA
len: 17
d_gene: TRBD1
v_gene: TRBV10-3
j_gene: TRBJ2-7
CDR3nt: TGTGCCATCAGTGAGTCTGTGGGACAGGCGAGCTCCTACGAGCAGTACTTC
CDR3aa: CAISESVGQASSYEQYF

abundance: NA
len: 14
d_gene: NA
v_gene: TRBV6-5
j_gene: TRBJ2-7
CDR3nt: TGTGCCAGCAGTTACCGGGGGTATCTAGACGAGCAGTACTTC
CDR3aa: CASSYRGYLDEQYF

abundance: NA
len: 15
d_gene: TRBD1
v_gene: TRBV19
j_gene: TRBJ2-5
CDR3nt: TGTGCCAGTAGTAGGACCGGGACAGGGGAGGAGACCCAGTACTTC
CDR3aa: CASSRTGTGEETQYF

abundance: NA
len: 18
d_gene: TRBD2
v_gene: TRBV28
j_gene: TRBJ2-3
CDR3nt: TGTGCCAGCAGTTTTGGAGGGGGACTAGCGGGGAGCACAGATACGCAGTATTTT
CDR3aa: CASSFGGGLAGSTDTQYF

abundance: NA
len: 16
d_gene: NA
v_gene: TRBV27
j_gene: TRBJ2-1
CDR3nt: TGTGCCAGCAGAATATCGTCGGACTGGGGTTGGGATGAGCAGTTCTTC
CDR3aa: CASRISSDWGWDEQFF

abundance: NA
len: 17
d_gene: TRBD2
v_gene: TRBV5-1
j_gene: TRBJ2-2
CDR3nt: TGCGCCAGCAGCTTGGGACTAGCGGGAGTAAGGACCGGGGAGCTGTTTTTT
CDR3aa: CASSLGLAGVRTGELFF

abundance: NA
len: 14
d_gene: TRBD1
v_gene: TRBV6-1
j_gene: TRBJ2-5
CDR3nt: TGTGCCAGCTGGACGGGACAGGGGACCGAGACCCAGTACTTC
CDR3aa: CASWTGQGTETQYF

abundance: once
len: 16
d_gene: TRBD2
v_gene: TRBV6-5
j_gene: TRBJ2-7
CDR3nt: TGTGCCAGCAGTTACTCTAGCGGGGGCCTCTCCTACGAGCAGTACTTC
CDR3aa: CASSYSSGGLSYEQYF

abundance: NA
len: 13
d_gene: NA
v_gene: TRBV5-4
j_gene: TRBJ2-7
CDR3nt: TGTGCCAGCATCCCGGAGAACTCCTACGAGCAGTACTTC
CDR3aa: CASIPENSYEQYF

abundance: NA
len: 12
d_gene: NA
v_gene: TRBV27
j_gene: TRBJ1-4
CDR3nt: TGTGCCAGCAGTGCAACTAATGAAAAACTGTTTTTT
CDR3aa: CASSATNEKLFF

abundance: NA
len: 14
d_gene: TRBD1
v_gene: TRBV13
j_gene: TRBJ2-1
CDR3nt: TGTGCCAGCAGCGAATGGACAGGGGGTAATGAGCAGTTCTTC
CDR3aa: CASSEWTGGNEQFF

abundance: NA
len: 13
d_gene: NA
v_gene: TRBV11-2
j_gene: TRBJ1-2
CDR3nt: TGTGCCAGCAGAATCTGGACAGAGGATGGCTACACCTTC
CDR3aa: CASRIWTEDGYTF

abundance: once
len: 12
d_gene: NA
v_gene: TRBV4-1
j_gene: TRBJ2-1
CDR3nt: TGCGCCAGCAGCCAAGGAGGTTATGAGCAGTTCTTC
CDR3aa: CASSQGGYEQFF

abundance: once
len: 15
d_gene: NA
v_gene: TRBV5-1
j_gene: TRBJ2-3
CDR3nt: TGCGCCAGCAGCTTGGCCGAGCGGGCCGGGGATACGCAGTATTTT
CDR3aa: CASSLAERAGDTQYF

abundance: NA
len: 16
d_gene: NA
v_gene: TRBV11-2
j_gene: TRBJ1-5
CDR3nt: TGTGCCAGCAGCTTATATCAGGCAGGGGTCGACCAGCCCCAGCATTTT
CDR3aa: CASSLYQAGVDQPQHF

abundance: NA
len: 15
d_gene: NA
v_gene: TRBV13
j_gene: TRBJ2-1
CDR3nt: TGTGCCAGCAGCTTTTCCGGGACGGGAAAGAATGAGCAGTTCTTC
CDR3aa: CASSFSGTGKNEQFF

abundance: NA
len: 14
d_gene: NA
v_gene: TRBV10-2
j_gene: TRBJ1-6
CDR3nt: TGCGCCAGCAGTGAGTTGCCCCTGGGTTCACCCCTCCACTTT
CDR3aa: CASSELPLGSPLHF